This T cell receptor beta chain came from a study of blood T cells in healthy people across ages. With a J-beta primer mix and a sample-barcoded 5' primer, a second PCR ran roughly 6 to 11 cycles. TCRdb reprocessed the 5' RACE reads via MiXCR and lists one record per CDR3 protein. The sample contains 650,000 to 700,000 distinct CDR3 sequences, 32% of which appear only once. The CDR3 contains 14 residues. Germline CDR1 reads SGHTA; CDR2 reads FQGNSA. V dropped 5 bases and J dropped 4 bases, with 14 bases sitting between them. This clonotype was recorded many times. This sequence was found in a woman aged 80 or over in good health. The chain has TRBV7-2 and TRBJ1-1; D uncertain. The material sequenced was blood. This CDR3 is CASSPDVRTTEAFF. The CDR3 bases are TGTGCCAGCAGCCCGGACGTTAGGACCACTGAAGCTTTCTTT.